A single sample gave rise to the 8 T cell receptor beta chains below, sequenced in a study of cytomegalovirus exposure and HLA in healthy donors. Produced via immunoSEQ multiplex PCR; TCRdb's table is partial and in-frame only. The data contain under 200,000 clones, under 90% of them singletons. The sample was PBMCs. These TCRs come from a woman between 18 and 30 years old in good health and CMV-seropositive.

The chain couples TRBV4-3 to TRBJ2-7, with D perhaps matching TRBD2 (7 bases). The length of the CDR3 is 14 residues. Germline V gene sequence: CDR1 LGHNA, CDR2 YSLEER. Trimming left V 4 bases short and J 5 bases short, with 15 bases between. The CDR3 here is CASSRGGRWHEQYF. The CDR3 nucleotides read TGCGCCAGCAGCCGCGGGGGCAGGTGGCACGAGCAGTACTTC.

This chain links TRBV27 with TRBJ2-7; 7 nucleotides agree with TRBD1. Germline V gene sequence: CDR1 MNHEY, CDR2 SMNVEV (reference sequence). CDR3 length: 17 residues. The junction had 17 bases not matched to a gene; V was cut back by 2 bases and J by 7 bases. For the CDR3, the DNA is TGTGCCAGCAGTTTAATGGTCGTCGGGGACAGTCCTTGGGAGCAGTACTTC. As protein: CASSLMVVGDSPWEQYF.

The sample holds a few counts of this clone. V usage is TRBV10-1 and J usage is TRBJ1-3; 7 nucleotides line up with TRBD1. The V gene end was trimmed by 6 bases and the J gene end by 2 bases; junction bases not matched to a gene: 4. The CDR3 is 14 residues long. Germline V gene lookup returns CDR1 WNHNN and CDR2 SYGVQD (reference sequence). The CDR3 coding sequence is TGCGCCAGCAGCGAGACAGGGACTGGAAACACCATATATTTT. As protein: CASSETGTGNTIYF.

In DNA form, the CDR3 reads TGTGCCAGCAGTCTCCGGGAGGGTGTGATTTTGGATGGCTACACCTTC. Amino acid sequence: CASSLREGVILDGYTF. This chain connects TRBV11-2 to TRBJ1-2; D gene uncertain. The CDR3 spans 16 residues. V was cut by 6 bases and J by 6 bases, with 23 bases left in between. CDR1 and CDR2 (germline): SGHAT, FQNNGV. Full variable domain (missing parts from reference TRBV11-2 and TRBJ1-2): EAGVAQSPRYKIIEKRQSVAFWCNPISGHATLYWYQQILGQGPKLLIQFQNNGVVDDSQLPKDRFSAERLKGVDSTLKIQPAKLEDSAVYLCASSLREGVILDGYTFGSGTRLTVV.

The chain employs TRBV15 and TRBJ1-2; D is undetermined. The CDR3 totals 14 residues. V gave up 1 base and J gave up 3 bases, with 9 bases separating them. The V gene's germline CDR1 is LNHNV and CDR2 YYDKDF (reference sequence). The CDR3 loop reads CATSRGRTDYGYTF. In nucleotides, the CDR3 is TGTGCCACCAGCAGAGGTCGTACGGACTATGGCTACACCTTC. Complete variable domain (other parts from reference TRBV15 and TRBJ1-2): DAMVIQNPRYQVTQFGKPVTLSCSQTLNHNVMYWYQQKSSQAPKLLFHYYDKDFNNEADTPDNFQSRRPNTSFCFLDIRSPGLGDTAMYLCATSRGRTDYGYTFGSGTRLTVV.

The chain recombines TRBV11-3 with TRBJ2-5; 8 bases line up with TRBD2. CDR3 length: 17 amino acids. The V and J ends lost 1 base and 1 base, in that order; junction bases with no gene match: 8. Germline V gene sequence: CDR1 SGHNT, CDR2 YENEEA. This CDR3 is CASSLVTSGGVQETQYF. CDR3 DNA: TGTGCCAGCAGCTTAGTAACTAGCGGAGGTGTCCAAGAGACCCAGTACTTC. The complete variable domain, with remaining parts taken from reference TRBV11-3 and TRBJ2-5, reads EAGVVQSPRYKIIEKKQPVAFWCNPISGHNTLYWYLQNLGQGPELLIRYENEEAVDDSQLPKDRFSAERLKGVDSTLKIQPAELGDSAVYLCASSLVTSGGVQETQYFGPGTRLLVL.

This chain uses TRBV19 with TRBJ2-3; the D is unclear. Germline V gene data show CDR1 as LNHDA and CDR2 as SQIVND (reference sequence). The germline V and J ends were trimmed by 5 bases and 3 bases, with 3 bases remaining between them. The CDR3 has 11 amino acids. The CDR3 DNA is TGTGCCAGTAGTGAGACAGATACGCAGTATTTT. Its protein product is CASSETDTQYF.

The CDR3 nucleotides are TGTGCCTGCCTGCCTCAGGGGAATGTACTCGGGGAGCTGTTTTTT. Its translation is CACLPQGNVLGELFF. The chain carries TRBV30 and TRBJ2-2; weak D call: TRBD1 (6 bases). Trimming pared 6 bases from V and 7 bases from J, leaving 21 bases between. From germline, CDR1 is GTSNPN and CDR2 SVGIG (reference sequence). This CDR3 has 15 amino acids.